Shown below are 17 T cell receptor beta chains from a single sample sequenced in a study of OX40 agonist ivuxolimab in advanced cancers. The method was immunoSEQ multiplex PCR; TCRdb's version includes in-frame clones alone and lacks a portion of them. This table holds more than 25,000 clones, 85% to 90% found once. The sample here was CD4+ or CD8+ T cells sorted from blood, taken in a trial of the OX40 agonist ivuxolimab. The receptors derive from an adult with an advanced solid tumor such as melanoma, head and neck, liver or kidney cancer.

This clone was seen more than once but under ten times. J is TRBJ2-5 and V is TRBV6-1; TRBD1 matches 10 bases. The CDR3 consists of 15 residues. The germline gives CDR1 MNHNS, CDR2 SASEGT. V dropped 4 bases and J dropped 5; count of bases not matched to a gene: 7. The CDR3 DNA reads as TGTGCCAGCAGTGGACAGACAGGGGGCAGCGAGACCCAGTACTTC. It is translated as CASSGQTGGSETQYF.

J is TRBJ1-1 and V is TRBV2; the D is unclear. V shed 6 bases and J shed 4 bases, with 18 bases lying between them. Germline V lookup: CDR1 SNHLY, CDR2 FYNNEI. The CDR3 runs to 15 residues. The CDR3 region has the DNA TGTGCCAGCAGCCCGCCGACTCAACCGCCCACTGAAGCTTTCTTT. Its protein is CASSPPTQPPTEAFF.

The CDR3: CASRAPGGYNEQFF. Written as DNA, the CDR3 is TGTGCCAGCAGAGCCCCGGGGGGATACAATGAGCAGTTCTTC. The J gene is TRBJ2-1, the V gene TRBV28; 7 positions match TRBD2. The CDR3 covers 14 residues. V shed 6 bases, J shed 4 bases, and the junction held 6 bases outside the gene matches. Looked up from germline, CDR1 is MDHEN and CDR2 is SYDVKM.

The V call is TRBV27, the J call TRBJ2-1; 11 nucleotides align to TRBD2. This CDR3 has 16 amino acids. V gave up 5 bases and J gave up 4 bases; unmatched junction bases: 7. The germline gives CDR1 MNHEY, CDR2 SMNVEV (reference sequence). The chain's CDR3 is CASSPIAGGVYNEQFF. DNA of the CDR3: TGTGCCAGCAGTCCAATAGCGGGAGGGGTTTACAATGAGCAGTTCTTC.

J is TRBJ2-2 and V is TRBV11-2; D unresolved. The CDR3 length is 15 residues. The V gene lost 6 bases and the J gene lost 0 bases, with 11 bases spanning the gap. The germline gives CDR1 SGHAT, CDR2 FQNNGV. CDR3 sequence reads: CASRSLSSNTGELFF. In DNA, the CDR3 is TGTGCCAGCAGATCCCTCAGCTCGAACACCGGGGAGCTGTTTTTT.

The chain links TRBV6-1 to TRBJ2-7; D is perhaps TRBD1 or TRBD2 (5 bases each). The germline gives CDR1 MNHNS, CDR2 SASEGT. This CDR3 has 13 amino acids. Trimming left V 6 bases short and J 3 bases short, with 12 bases between. The CDR3 is CASSGEGYYEQYF. CDR3 DNA sequence: TGTGCCAGCAGCGGTGAGGGGTACTACGAGCAGTACTTC.

The chain recombines TRBV5-4 with TRBJ2-7; D unclear. V was cut by 4 bases and J by 0 bases, with 14 bases left in between. This CDR3 is 15 amino acids long. Germline CDR1 is SGHNT and CDR2 is YYREEE (reference sequence). As DNA, the CDR3 is TGTGCCAGCAGCCTTGGTTACGATGCCTCCTACGAGCAGTACTTC. Translation: CASSLGYDASYEQYF.

V gene TRBV19 combines with J gene TRBJ2-5; possible D gene TRBD2, 6 bases. This CDR3 region has 14 residues. Trimming took off 1 base at V and 0 bases at J, with 6 bases between the two ends. Germline CDR1 and CDR2: LNHDA and SQIVND (reference sequence). CDR3 DNA: TGTGCCAGTAGTATAGGACTAGACCAAGAGACCCAGTACTTC. Amino acids: CASSIGLDQETQYF. Full variable domain (missing parts from reference TRBV19 and TRBJ2-5): DGGITQSPKYLFRKEGQNVTLSCEQNLNHDAMYWYRQDPGQGLRLIYYSQIVNDFQKGDIAEGYSVSREKKESFPLTVTSAQKNPTAFYLCASSIGLDQETQYFGPGTRLLVL.

J is TRBJ2-1 and V is TRBV27; D may be TRBD2 (5 bases). The CDR3 has 15 amino acids. V was pared by 2 bases and J by 0 bases, with 8 bases between. Germline V gene data show CDR1 as MNHEY and CDR2 as SMNVEV (reference sequence). DNA for the CDR3: TGTGCCAGCAGTTTAAGCGGAAACTCCTACAATGAGCAGTTCTTC. This sequence encodes CASSLSGNSYNEQFF.

The V call is TRBV7-2, the J call TRBJ1-5; D is uncertain. The V end lost 3 bases, the J end lost 2 bases, and 11 bases lay between the germline ends. The CDR3 runs to 15 residues. Germline loops: CDR1 SGHTA, CDR2 FQGNSA. The CDR3 loop reads CASSLVAVGNQPQHF. In nucleotides, the CDR3 is TGTGCCAGCAGCTTGGTGGCGGTGGGCAATCAGCCCCAGCATTTT.

V is TRBV5-1 and J is TRBJ2-7; maybe TRBD1 (6 bases). CDR1 and CDR2 (germline): SGHRS, YFSETQ. The CDR3 contains 13 residues. Trimming pared 3 bases from V and 0 bases from J, leaving 7 bases between. The CDR3 reads CASSSTGSYEQYF. In DNA, the CDR3 is TGCGCCAGCAGCTCGACAGGCTCCTACGAGCAGTACTTC.

The chain combines TRBV28 with TRBJ1-4; D possibly corresponds to TRBD1 (6 bases). Trimming stripped 5 bases from V and 4 bases from J, with 17 bases between. Germline CDR1 and CDR2: MDHEN and SYDVKM. This CDR3 is built from 16 residues. Here the CDR3 DNA reads TGTGCCAGCAGTGGTCTAAGGGGGTCGAATAATGAAAAACTGTTTTTT. This encodes CASSGLRGSNNEKLFF.

This rearrangement joins TRBV5-4 to TRBJ2-7, with 8 bases that match TRBD1. In germline, CDR1 is SGHNT, CDR2 YYREEE (reference sequence). This CDR3 spans 14 amino acids. J gave up 4 bases and V 3 bases, and 6 bases lay outside the gene matches. CDR3 bases: TGTGCCAGCAGCTCGAAGGGACAGGCATACGAGCAGTACTTC. Its protein is CASSSKGQAYEQYF.

J is TRBJ2-3 and V is TRBV4-1; D is perhaps TRBD2 (6 bases). Germline assignment: CDR1 MGHRA and CDR2 YSYEKL. The germline V and J ends were trimmed by 8 bases and 5 bases, with 8 bases remaining between them. This CDR3 spans 11 amino acids. The CDR3 spells CASHGGDTQYF. CDR3 DNA sequence: TGCGCCAGCCACGGGGGAGATACGCAGTATTTT.

The V call is TRBV7-2, the J call TRBJ2-7, with a possible D match to TRBD2 (7 bases). The CDR3 runs 15 residues. CDR1 is SGHTA, CDR2 FQGNSA, per germline. Trimming pared 1 base from V and 5 bases from J, leaving 15 bases between. The CDR3 loop is CASSLVGGPIDEQYF. CDR3 bases: TGTGCCAGCAGCTTAGTGGGGGGGCCGATTGACGAGCAGTACTTC.

The chain uses TRBV29-1 and TRBJ2-2; D not certain. Between the trimmed V and J ends, which lost 4 bases and 0 bases, there was a span of 6 bases. CDR3 size: 13 residues. Germline loops: CDR1 SQVTM, CDR2 ANQGSEA. The CDR3 DNA reads as TGCAGCGTTGGCCTGACGAACACCGGGGAGCTGTTTTTT. It encodes CSVGLTNTGELFF.

The CDR3: CASSDSGQGETQYF. CDR3 bases: TGCGCCAGCAGTGACAGCGGGCAGGGGGAGACCCAGTACTTC. The chain carries TRBV10-1 and TRBJ2-5; D could derive from TRBD1 or TRBD2 (6 bases each). Germline V gene sequence: CDR1 WNHNN, CDR2 SYGVQD (reference sequence). This CDR3 contains 14 residues. Trimming stripped 3 bases from V and 5 bases from J, with 13 bases between.